The clone carrying this T cell receptor (beta chain) was seen a few times. The germline V gene has CDR1 SGHTA and CDR2 FQGNSA. This CDR3 spans 14 amino acids. The V segment lost 4 bases and the J segment 6 bases; nucleotides outside the gene matches: 8. This sample is part of a study of T-cell memory formation after mild COVID-19. Constant-segment primers were used for 5'RACE, and the resulting TCR alpha and TCR beta cDNA libraries carried sample barcodes and UMIs. TCRdb re-analysed the 5' RACE reads in MiXCR, keeping a single row per CDR3 protein. The data contain fewer than 700,000 distinct CDR3 sequences, less than 25% of them singletons.

V is TRBV7-2 and J is TRBJ1-2; 7 bases agree with TRBD1. The sequence was obtained from an adult woman who had mild COVID-19 (a few samples of this study predate the infection). Cell type and time point are not known. Sequencing input: PBMCs or a T cell subset sorted from them (not recorded which). CDR3 sequence (DNA): TGTGCCAGCAGCTCCTATGGGACAGAGGATGGCTACACCTTC. This codes for CASSSYGTEDGYTF.